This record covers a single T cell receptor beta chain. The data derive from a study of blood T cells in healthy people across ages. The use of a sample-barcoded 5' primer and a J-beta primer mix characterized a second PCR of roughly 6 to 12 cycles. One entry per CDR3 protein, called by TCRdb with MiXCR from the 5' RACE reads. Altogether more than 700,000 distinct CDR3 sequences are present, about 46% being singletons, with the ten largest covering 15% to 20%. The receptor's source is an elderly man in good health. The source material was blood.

CDR3: CSVEERAGYSLSYNEQFF. CDR3 in DNA: TGCAGCGTTGAAGAGAGAGCGGGATATAGCCTCTCCTACAATGAGCAGTTCTTC. The chain carries TRBV29-1 and TRBJ2-1, with TRBD2 matching over 7 bases. The CDR3 has 18 amino acids. The J segment lost 0 bases and the V segment lost 0 bases, leaving 11 bases of the junction unmatched. In germline, CDR1 is SQVTM, CDR2 ANQGSEA.